The present entry profiles one TCR beta chain with its context. The CDR3 is made up of 14 amino acids. Trimming took 3 bases from V and 4 from J, leaving 12 bases between them. The germline V gene has CDR1 LNHDA and CDR2 SQIVND (reference sequence). The data are from a study of control samples from healthy donors and cancer patients. Produced via immunoSEQ multiplex PCR; TCRdb's table is partial and in-frame only. The data contain around 76,000 clones, roughly 94% of them singletons. Sequenced input: blood. The genes are TRBV19 and TRBJ1-2; D gene ambiguous. The TCR sequence derives from a woman in her forties in good health. In DNA, the CDR3 is TGTGCCAGTAGTATTGGAGAGGGAAGCTATGGCTACACCTTC. This codes for CASSIGEGSYGYTF.